This TCR beta chain is drawn from a study of blood T cell repertoires in COVID-19. At the level of the study: Sources were T cells, B-cell-depleted T cells, or PBMCs; the material itself was cDNA or gDNA.

Clones were read by immunoSEQ multiplex PCR, and TCRdb kept only the in-frame ones, dropping some. The sample contains about 400,000 clones, roughly 87% of which appear only once. The germline V gene encodes CDR1 SGDLS and CDR2 YYNGEE. This CDR3 contains 15 residues. Trimming shortened V by 3 bases and J by 2 bases, and 14 bases separated the two germline ends. The TCR sequence derives from a woman between 35 and 50 years old with acute COVID-19. The sequenced sample consisted of PBMCs or T cells enriched from blood (not recorded which). V is TRBV9 and J is TRBJ1-2, with D maybe TRBD1 (5 bases). The CDR3 nucleotides are TGTGCCAGCAGCGCGTGGGGGACTGGAAACTATGGCTACACCTTC. Amino acid sequence: CASSAWGTGNYGYTF.